This is a list of T cell receptor beta chains from one sample in a study of CD8 T cells in Susac syndrome. MiXCR, applied by TCRdb to the immunoSEQ multiplex PCR reads, yields one record per CDR3 protein. The table includes around 170,000 distinct CDR3 sequences, 92% detected once. Sequencing was carried out using CD4+ T cells from PBMCs. Every receptor here comes from a human donor in good health. Both conserved end residues are part of each CDR3. The order of the fields is D gene, clone size, J gene, V gene, CDR3 DNA, CDR3 protein. The D gene is left open where the match is weak. Clone size is given for some rows only: seen once, a few or many times, or a class if the clone is expanded.

D: NA; size: NA; J: TRBJ1-2; V: TRBV5-4; DNA: TGTGCCAGCAGCCCTGTCAGGGGCCATGGCTACACCTTC; CDR3: CASSPVRGHGYTF
D: NA; size: NA; J: TRBJ1-3; V: TRBV12-3/TRBV12-4; DNA: TGTGCCAGCAGTCCCTTGGGGGCTGGAAACACCATATATTTT; CDR3: CASSPLGAGNTIYF
D: NA; size: NA; J: TRBJ2-5; V: TRBV6-1; DNA: TGTGCCAGCAGTAGACCGGGGTCACAAGAGACCCAGTACTTC; CDR3: CASSRPGSQETQYF
D: TRBD1; size: once; J: TRBJ2-3; V: TRBV19; DNA: TGTGCCAGTAATCCACAGGGGGCTGAAACGCAGTATTTT; CDR3: CASNPQGAETQYF
D: TRBD2; size: once; J: TRBJ2-1; V: TRBV20-1; DNA: TGCAGTGCAACTAGGGCTAGCGGGGGTTACAATGAGCAGTTCTTC; CDR3: CSATRASGGYNEQFF
D: NA; size: NA; J: TRBJ1-1; V: TRBV18; DNA: TGTGCCAGCTCAAAAGAGGGCCGGGCGTCTAGGGCTTTCTTT; CDR3: CASSKEGRASRAFF
D: NA; size: NA; J: TRBJ2-1; V: TRBV20-1; DNA: TGCAGTGCTAGAGTTAGCGGCGTCGGGTACAATGAGCAGTTCTTC; CDR3: CSARVSGVGYNEQFF
D: NA; size: NA; J: TRBJ2-5; V: TRBV5-1; DNA: TGCGCCAGCAGCTCCGGGACCACCCAAGAGACCCAGTACTTC; CDR3: CASSSGTTQETQYF
D: TRBD1; size: NA; J: TRBJ2-2; V: TRBV20-1; DNA: TGCAGTGCGATTCCTGTCGGGACAGGGTCGCGCGGGGAGCTGTTTTTT; CDR3: CSAIPVGTGSRGELFF
D: TRBD1; size: NA; J: TRBJ1-2; V: TRBV7-3; DNA: TGTGCCAGCAGCCCGGACAGGGGTAACGGTGGCTACACCTTC; CDR3: CASSPDRGNGGYTF
D: NA; size: NA; J: TRBJ2-3; V: TRBV6-2/TRBV6-3; DNA: TGTGCCACGGCAGGGCAGTCAGATACGCAGTATTTT; CDR3: CATAGQSDTQYF
D: TRBD1; size: NA; J: TRBJ1-4; V: TRBV18; DNA: TGTGCCAGCTCACCTAGGGGACAGATGGATGAAAAACTGTTTTTT; CDR3: CASSPRGQMDEKLFF
D: NA; size: NA; J: TRBJ1-1; V: TRBV19; DNA: TGTGCCAGTAGTCCTTTTGAGTGGGGGACTGAAGCTTTCTTT; CDR3: CASSPFEWGTEAFF
D: TRBD1; size: NA; J: TRBJ1-2; V: TRBV5-1; DNA: TGCGCCAGCAGCTTGGCGGGACAGGGAAATGATGGCTACACCTTC; CDR3: CASSLAGQGNDGYTF
D: NA; size: NA; J: TRBJ2-1; V: TRBV3-1; DNA: TGTGCCAGCAGCCAAGTCCCGGGGCATCCTAGGTTC; CDR3: CASSQVPGHPRF
D: NA; size: once; J: TRBJ1-1; V: TRBV28; DNA: TGTGCCAGCAGTCCACAGGGTGTTGGAAACACTGAAGCTTTCTTT; CDR3: CASSPQGVGNTEAFF
D: TRBD2; size: NA; J: TRBJ2-5; V: TRBV5-1; DNA: TGCGCCAGCAGCCCGCAGACGACTAGCGGGCAAGAGACCCAGTACTTC; CDR3: CASSPQTTSGQETQYF
D: NA; size: NA; J: TRBJ2-4; V: TRBV20-1; DNA: TGCAGTGCTAGTCTGGGTTTAGCCAAAAACATTCAGTACTTC; CDR3: CSASLGLAKNIQYF
D: TRBD1; size: NA; J: TRBJ1-6; V: TRBV3-1; DNA: TGTGCCAGCAGTCACACAGGGGTTGGTTCACCCCTCCACTTT; CDR3: CASSHTGVGSPLHF
D: NA; size: NA; J: TRBJ2-7; V: TRBV5-1; DNA: TGCGCCAGCAGCTTGGTTCTTTTGGAGGACGAGCAGTACTTC; CDR3: CASSLVLLEDEQYF
D: NA; size: NA; J: TRBJ2-3; V: TRBV5-4; DNA: TGTGCCAGCAGCTCCCAAGTTGCCGATACGCAGTATTTT; CDR3: CASSSQVADTQYF
D: TRBD2; size: NA; J: TRBJ2-3; V: TRBV19; DNA: TGTGCCAGTAGAGGACTAGCTACAGATACGCAGTATTTT; CDR3: CASRGLATDTQYF
D: NA; size: once; J: TRBJ1-1; V: TRBV6-1; DNA: TGTGCCAGCTGCCTAGGGAACACTGAAGCTTTCTTT; CDR3: CASCLGNTEAFF
D: NA; size: few; J: TRBJ1-1; V: TRBV5-1; DNA: TGCGCCAGCAGCTTGAATCTTGATCGAGCTTTCTTT; CDR3: CASSLNLDRAFF
D: TRBD1; size: once; J: TRBJ1-4; V: TRBV7-2; DNA: TGTGCCAGCAGCTCACGGACAGGGGATGAAAAACTGTTTTTT; CDR3: CASSSRTGDEKLFF
D: TRBD2; size: NA; J: TRBJ2-4; V: TRBV4-3; DNA: TGCGCCAGCAGTCCCAAGCCGGGGGGTAACATTCAGTACTTC; CDR3: CASSPKPGGNIQYF
D: NA; size: few; J: TRBJ2-7; V: TRBV10-3; DNA: TGTGCCATCAGTGAGGGAAAGGGACCCTACGAGCAGTACTTC; CDR3: CAISEGKGPYEQYF
D: NA; size: NA; J: TRBJ2-7; V: TRBV6-1; DNA: TGTGCCAGCAGTAGACGGGACGAGCGGTACGAGCAGTACTTC; CDR3: CASSRRDERYEQYF
D: NA; size: NA; J: TRBJ2-7; V: TRBV4-3; DNA: TGCGCCAGCAGCCAAGATATTCCCTACGAGCAGTACTTC; CDR3: CASSQDIPYEQYF
D: TRBD1; size: NA; J: TRBJ1-2; V: TRBV5-1; DNA: TGCGCCAGCAGCTTGGCACAGGGGGGAGACTATGGCTACACCTTC; CDR3: CASSLAQGGDYGYTF
D: NA; size: few; J: TRBJ2-7; V: TRBV29-1; DNA: TGCAGCGTCCGGACGGCGATCTCCTACGAGCAGTACTTC; CDR3: CSVRTAISYEQYF
D: TRBD1; size: NA; J: TRBJ2-5; V: TRBV20-1; DNA: TGCAGTGCTAGAGATACAGGGGGCTCGGGGGAGACCCAGTACTTC; CDR3: CSARDTGGSGETQYF
D: TRBD2; size: NA; J: TRBJ2-5; V: TRBV20-1; DNA: TGCAGTGCTAGTGGGCTAGCGGGAGTAGAGACCCAGTACTTC; CDR3: CSASGLAGVETQYF
D: NA; size: NA; J: TRBJ2-5; V: TRBV5-1; DNA: TGCGCCAGCACCGAGAGGGGGTACCAAGAGACCCAGTACTTC; CDR3: CASTERGYQETQYF
D: TRBD1; size: NA; J: TRBJ1-2; V: TRBV2; DNA: TGTGCCAGCGCAGGAAGGGGGCAGAACTATGGCTACACCTTC; CDR3: CASAGRGQNYGYTF
D: TRBD2; size: NA; J: TRBJ2-1; V: TRBV7-2; DNA: TGTGCCAGCAGCTTAGCGGTAGCGGGGTATAATGAGCAGTTCTTC; CDR3: CASSLAVAGYNEQFF
D: TRBD1; size: NA; J: TRBJ2-6; V: TRBV10-3; DNA: TGTGCCATCACGGGGGGACAGGGGGCGCTTGGGGCCAACGTCCTGACTTTC; CDR3: CAITGGQGALGANVLTF
D: NA; size: NA; J: TRBJ2-5; V: TRBV12-3/TRBV12-4; DNA: TGTGCCAGCAGTTACACAGGAAGCCAAGAGACCCAGTACTTC; CDR3: CASSYTGSQETQYF
D: TRBD1; size: NA; J: TRBJ2-7; V: TRBV7-8; DNA: TGTGCCAGCAGCTTGGACAGGGCAAACTACGAGCAGTACTTC; CDR3: CASSLDRANYEQYF
D: NA; size: NA; J: TRBJ1-4; V: TRBV19; DNA: TGTGCCAGTAGGAGATCAACTAATGAAAAACTGTTTTTT; CDR3: CASRRSTNEKLFF
D: TRBD2; size: NA; J: TRBJ2-1; V: TRBV29-1; DNA: TGCAGCGTTGATACCGTAAGCGGGGAAAAGCAGTTCTTC; CDR3: CSVDTVSGEKQFF
D: NA; size: NA; J: TRBJ2-2; V: TRBV6-2/TRBV6-3; DNA: TGTGCCAGCAGAACCCAGTGGACCGGGGAGCTGTTTTTT; CDR3: CASRTQWTGELFF
D: NA; size: NA; J: TRBJ2-7; V: TRBV5-1; DNA: TGCGCCAGCAGGAGAGATTCCTACGAGCAGTACTTC; CDR3: CASRRDSYEQYF
D: NA; size: NA; J: TRBJ2-2; V: TRBV7-9; DNA: TGTGCCAGCAGCATAGATAATGAGTTCGCGAACACCGGGGAGCTGTTTTTT; CDR3: CASSIDNEFANTGELFF
D: NA; size: NA; J: TRBJ1-2; V: TRBV5-4; DNA: TGTGCCAGCAGCACAGACAGAAACTATGGCTACACCTTC; CDR3: CASSTDRNYGYTF